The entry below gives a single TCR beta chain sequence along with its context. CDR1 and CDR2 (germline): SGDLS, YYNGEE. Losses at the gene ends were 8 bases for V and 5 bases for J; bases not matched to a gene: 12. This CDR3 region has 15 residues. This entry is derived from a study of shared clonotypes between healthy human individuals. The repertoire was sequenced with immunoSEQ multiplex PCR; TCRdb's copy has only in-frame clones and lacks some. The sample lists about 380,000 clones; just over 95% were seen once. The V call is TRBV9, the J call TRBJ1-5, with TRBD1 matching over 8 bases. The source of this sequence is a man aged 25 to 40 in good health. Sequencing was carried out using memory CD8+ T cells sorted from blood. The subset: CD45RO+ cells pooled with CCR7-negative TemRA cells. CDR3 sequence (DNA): TGTGCCAGGCAGACTGATAAACAGGGGGATCAGCCCCAGCATTTT. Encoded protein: CARQTDKQGDQPQHF. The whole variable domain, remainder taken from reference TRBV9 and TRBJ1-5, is DSGVTQTPKHLITATGQRVTLRCSPRSGDLSVYWYQQSLDQGLQFLIQYYNGEERAKGNILERFSAQQFPDLHSELNLSSLELGDSALYFCARQTDKQGDQPQHFGDGTRLSIL.